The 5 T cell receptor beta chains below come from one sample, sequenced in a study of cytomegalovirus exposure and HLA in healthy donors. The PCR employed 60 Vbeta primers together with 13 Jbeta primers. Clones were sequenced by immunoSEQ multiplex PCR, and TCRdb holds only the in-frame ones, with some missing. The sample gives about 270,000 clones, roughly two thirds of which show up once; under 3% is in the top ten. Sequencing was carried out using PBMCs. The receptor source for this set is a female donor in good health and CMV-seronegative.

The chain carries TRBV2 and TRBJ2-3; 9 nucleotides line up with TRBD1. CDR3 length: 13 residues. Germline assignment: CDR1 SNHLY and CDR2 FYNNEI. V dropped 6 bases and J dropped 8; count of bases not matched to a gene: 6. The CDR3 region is CASRGQGYTTQYF. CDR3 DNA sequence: TGTGCCAGCAGGGGACAGGGATATACTACGCAGTATTTT.

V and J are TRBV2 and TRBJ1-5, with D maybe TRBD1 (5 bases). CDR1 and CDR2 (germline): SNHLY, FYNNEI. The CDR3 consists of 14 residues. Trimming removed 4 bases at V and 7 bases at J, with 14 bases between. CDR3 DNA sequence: TGTGCCAGCAGTGCGGCCAGGGTAGAACAGCCCCAGCATTTT. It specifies CASSAARVEQPQHF.

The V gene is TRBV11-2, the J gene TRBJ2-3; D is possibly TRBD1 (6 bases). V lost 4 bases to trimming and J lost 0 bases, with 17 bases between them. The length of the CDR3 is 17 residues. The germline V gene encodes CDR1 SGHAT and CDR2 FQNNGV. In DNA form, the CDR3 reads TGTGCCAGCAGCTCGGCGGACAGCCCTCTTAGCACAGATACGCAGTATTTT. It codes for CASSSADSPLSTDTQYF.

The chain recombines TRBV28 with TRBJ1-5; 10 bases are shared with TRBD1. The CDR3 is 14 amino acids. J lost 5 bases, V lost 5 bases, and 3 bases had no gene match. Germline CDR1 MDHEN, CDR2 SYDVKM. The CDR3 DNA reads TGTGCCAGCAGTGGGACAGGGGCAGATCAGCCCCAGCATTTT. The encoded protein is CASSGTGADQPQHF.

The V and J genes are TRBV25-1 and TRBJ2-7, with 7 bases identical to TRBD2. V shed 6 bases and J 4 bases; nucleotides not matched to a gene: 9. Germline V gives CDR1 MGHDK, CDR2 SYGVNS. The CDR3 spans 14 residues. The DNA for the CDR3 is TGTGCCAGCAGAGCCGTCGGGGGAGGGTACGAGCAGTACTTC. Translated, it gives CASRAVGGGYEQYF.